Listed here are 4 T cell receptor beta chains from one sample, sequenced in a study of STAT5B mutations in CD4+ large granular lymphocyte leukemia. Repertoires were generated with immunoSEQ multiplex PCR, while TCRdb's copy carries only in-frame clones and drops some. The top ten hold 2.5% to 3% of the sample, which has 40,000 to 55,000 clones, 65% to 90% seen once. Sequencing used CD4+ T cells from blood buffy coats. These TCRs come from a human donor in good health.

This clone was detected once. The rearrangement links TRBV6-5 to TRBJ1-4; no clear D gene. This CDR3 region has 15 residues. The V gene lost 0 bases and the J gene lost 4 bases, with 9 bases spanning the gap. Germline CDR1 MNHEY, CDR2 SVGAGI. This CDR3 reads CASSYSGQINEKLFF. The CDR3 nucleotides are TGTGCCAGCAGTTACTCGGGTCAGATTAATGAAAAACTGTTTTTT.

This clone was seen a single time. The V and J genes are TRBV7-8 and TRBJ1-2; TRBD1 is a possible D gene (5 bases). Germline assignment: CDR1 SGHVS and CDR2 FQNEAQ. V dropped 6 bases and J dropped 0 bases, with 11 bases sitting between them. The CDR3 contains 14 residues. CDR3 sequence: CASSPGITNYGYTF. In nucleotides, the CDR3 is TGTGCCAGCAGTCCAGGGATTACTAACTATGGCTACACCTTC.

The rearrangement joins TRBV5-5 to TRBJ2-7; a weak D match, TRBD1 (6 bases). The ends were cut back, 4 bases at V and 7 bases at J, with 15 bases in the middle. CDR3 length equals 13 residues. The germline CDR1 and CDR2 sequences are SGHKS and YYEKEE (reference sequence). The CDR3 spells CASSGLQGGEQYF. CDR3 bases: TGTGCCAGCAGCGGATTACAGGGTGGGGAGCAGTACTTC.

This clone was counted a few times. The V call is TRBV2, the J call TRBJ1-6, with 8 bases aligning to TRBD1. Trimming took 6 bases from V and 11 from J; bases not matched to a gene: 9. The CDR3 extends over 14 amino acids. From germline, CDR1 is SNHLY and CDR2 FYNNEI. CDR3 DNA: TGTGCCAGCAGAGATCGGACAGGGTTCCCACCCCTCCACTTT. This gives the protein CASRDRTGFPPLHF. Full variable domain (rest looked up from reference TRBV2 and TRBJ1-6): EPEVTQTPSHQVTQMGQEVILRCVPISNHLYFYWYRQILGQKVEFLVSFYNNEISEKSEIFDDQFSVERPDGSNFTLKIRSTKLEDSAMYFCASRDRTGFPPLHFGNGTRLTVT.